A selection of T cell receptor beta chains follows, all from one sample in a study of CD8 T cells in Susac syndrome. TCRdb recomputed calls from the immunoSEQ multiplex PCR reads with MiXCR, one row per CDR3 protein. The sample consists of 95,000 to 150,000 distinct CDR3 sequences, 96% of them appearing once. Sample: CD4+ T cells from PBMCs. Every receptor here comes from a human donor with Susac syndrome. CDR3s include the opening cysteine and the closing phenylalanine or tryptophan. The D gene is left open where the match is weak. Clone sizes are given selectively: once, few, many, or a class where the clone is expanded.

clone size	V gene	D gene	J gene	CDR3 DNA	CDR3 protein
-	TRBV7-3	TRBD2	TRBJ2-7	TGTGCCAGCAGCTTAACCGGTAGCGGGAGGGCGGGCGAGCAGTACTTC	CASSLTGSGRAGEQYF
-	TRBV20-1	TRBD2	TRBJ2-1	TGCAGTGCCCTGACTAGCGGGAGGGACAATGAGCAGTTCTTC	CSALTSGRDNEQFF
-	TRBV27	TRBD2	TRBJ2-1	TGTGCCAGCAGTTTACGGACCGGACTAGCGGGGAGCAATGAGCAGTTCTTC	CASSLRTGLAGSNEQFF
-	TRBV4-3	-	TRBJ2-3	TGCGCCAGCAGCCCAAGAACGGGAGATACGCAGTATTTT	CASSPRTGDTQYF
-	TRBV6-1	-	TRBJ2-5	TGTGCCAGCAGATCCACCACACGGGTGACTCAAGAGACCCAGTACTTC	CASRSTTRVTQETQYF
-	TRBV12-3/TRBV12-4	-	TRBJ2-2	TGTGCCAGCAGCTCCCGGGTTATCAACACCGGGGAGCTGTTTTTT	CASSSRVINTGELFF
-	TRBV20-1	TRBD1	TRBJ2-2	TGCAGTGCTAGAGATGCGGGACAGGGTAACACCGGGGAGCTGTTTTTT	CSARDAGQGNTGELFF
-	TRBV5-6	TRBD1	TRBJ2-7	TGTGCCAGCAGCTTAGGGACAGGGGATCGGTACGAGCAGTACTTC	CASSLGTGDRYEQYF
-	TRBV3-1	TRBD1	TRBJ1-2	TGTGCCAGCAGCCAACGGGATTATACAGGGGACTTGGGCTACACCTTC	CASSQRDYTGDLGYTF
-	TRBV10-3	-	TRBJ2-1	TGTGCCATCAGTGAAGAGACAGGTTCCTACAATGAGCAGTTCTTC	CAISEETGSYNEQFF
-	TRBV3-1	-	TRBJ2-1	TGTGCCAGCAGCCGGGCGGAGGGTAAAGAGCAGTTCTTC	CASSRAEGKEQFF
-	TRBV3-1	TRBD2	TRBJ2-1	TGTGCCAGCAGCCGACTAGCGAACTCCTACAATGAGCAGTTCTTC	CASSRLANSYNEQFF
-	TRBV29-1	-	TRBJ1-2	TGCAGCGTTGTAGAGGGGGCTAACTATGGCTACACCTTC	CSVVEGANYGYTF
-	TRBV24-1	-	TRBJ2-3	TGTGCCACCAGTGATCCCTCTCCTGAGGACCAAGATACGCAGTATTTT	CATSDPSPEDQDTQYF
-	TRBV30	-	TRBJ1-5	TGTGCCTGGAGTGTATCGAGCAAGCCCCAGCATTTT	CAWSVSSKPQHF
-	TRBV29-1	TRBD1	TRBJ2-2	TGCAGCTTCGGGACAGGGATAACGGGGGAGCTGTTTTTT	CSFGTGITGELFF
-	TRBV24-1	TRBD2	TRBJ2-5	TGTGCCACCAGTGGACAGCGGGAGGGCCAAGAGACCCAGTACTTC	CATSGQREGQETQYF
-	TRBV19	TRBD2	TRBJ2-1	TGTGCCAGTAGTGCTGCGGGGACTAGCAGCTCAAATGAGCAGTTCTTC	CASSAAGTSSSNEQFF
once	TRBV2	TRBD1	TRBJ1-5	TGTGCCAGCAGTGGACAGGGGTTAGGGCCCCAGCATTTT	CASSGQGLGPQHF
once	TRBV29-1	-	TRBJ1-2	TGCAGCGGTGGGGAGGACTATGGCTACACCTTC	CSGGEDYGYTF
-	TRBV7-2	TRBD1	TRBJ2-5	TGTGCCAGCAGCCGCCGACAGGGGTTGGGGGAGACCCAGTACTTC	CASSRRQGLGETQYF
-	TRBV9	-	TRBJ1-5	TGTGCCAGCAGCGTAGACCATGGAGCCAATCAGCCCCAGCATTTT	CASSVDHGANQPQHF
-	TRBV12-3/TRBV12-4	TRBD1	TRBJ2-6	TGTGCCAGCAGTTTTGGCAGGGGGCGAGGGGCCAACGTCCTGACTTTC	CASSFGRGRGANVLTF
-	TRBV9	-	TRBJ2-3	TGTGCCAGCCCCCCCCCTACGCAGTATTTT	CASPPPTQYF
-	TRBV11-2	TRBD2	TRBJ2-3	TGTGCCAGCAGCTCCGGACTAGCCTACACAGATACGCAGTATTTT	CASSSGLAYTDTQYF
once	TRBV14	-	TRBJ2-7	TGTGCCAGCAGTCAAACCCGTGGGTACCCCTACGAGCAGTACTTC	CASSQTRGYPYEQYF
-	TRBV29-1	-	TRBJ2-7	TGCAGCGTTGCCAGTGCCGCTACCGAGCAGTACTTC	CSVASAATEQYF
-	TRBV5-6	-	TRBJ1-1	TGTGCCAGCACCCACCGGCGGACGAACACTGAAGCTTTCTTT	CASTHRRTNTEAFF
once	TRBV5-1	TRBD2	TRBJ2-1	TGCGCTTCCAACCCACTAGCGGGAGGGGGCAATGAGCAGTTCTTC	CASNPLAGGGNEQFF
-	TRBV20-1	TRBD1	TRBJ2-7	TGCAGTGCTAGTGACAGGGGAAGGTACGAGCAGTACTTC	CSASDRGRYEQYF
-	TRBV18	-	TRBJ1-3	TGTGCCAGCTCACCGGGTGGAGGAAACACCATATATTTT	CASSPGGGNTIYF
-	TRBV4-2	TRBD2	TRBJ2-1	TGTGCCAGCAGCCAAGTAAAGGGACTAGGTCGAATAAATGAGCAGTTCTTC	CASSQVKGLGRINEQFF
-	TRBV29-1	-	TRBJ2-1	TGCAGCGTGACCGGGGGAGCGATCCCCAATGAGCAGTTCTTC	CSVTGGAIPNEQFF
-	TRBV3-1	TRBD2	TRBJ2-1	TGTGCCAGCAGCCCCCGGACTAGTGTGGGTGAGCAGTTCTTC	CASSPRTSVGEQFF
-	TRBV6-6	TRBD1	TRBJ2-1	TGTGCCAGCACCGACCGGACAGGGAAGCAGTTCTTC	CASTDRTGKQFF